The 28 T cell receptor beta chains below come from one sample, sequenced in a study of long-term antiretroviral therapy in people with HIV. The immunoSEQ assay was v3.0, run at survey level. Clones were sequenced by immunoSEQ multiplex PCR, and TCRdb holds only the in-frame ones, with some missing. The table lists about 28,000 clones, 65% to 85% of them singletons, with over 9% in the top ten. This sample comprised unsorted PBMCs, obtained about 2.7 years after starting antiretroviral therapy. These receptors were collected from a man aged 30-40 years with HIV.

V is TRBV6-1 and J is TRBJ1-1; D ambiguous. The CDR3 is 13 amino acids. The germline V and J ends were trimmed by 8 bases and 0 bases, with 10 bases remaining between them. Germline V lookup: CDR1 MNHNS, CDR2 SASEGT. The DNA of the CDR3 is TGTGCCAGCGGTCAGGAGATGAACACTGAAGCTTTCTTT. Translated, it gives CASGQEMNTEAFF.

The chain uses TRBV7-9 and TRBJ1-4; maybe TRBD1 (5 bases). There are 14 residues in the CDR3. V lost 3 bases and J lost 8, with 13 bases in between. The germline V gene has CDR1 SEHNR and CDR2 FQNEAQ (reference sequence). CDR3 sequence: CASSFRRRDEKLFF. The DNA for the CDR3 is TGTGCCAGCAGCTTCCGGCGGCGGGACGAAAAACTGTTTTTT.

The chain couples TRBV9 to TRBJ2-5; D may be TRBD2 (6 bases). This CDR3 spans 15 amino acids. Trimming pared 0 bases from V and 2 bases from J, leaving 11 bases between. Germline values: CDR1 SGDLS, CDR2 YYNGEE. The DNA of the CDR3 is TGTGCCAGCAGCGTAGCTGGAGGGGTTCAAGAGACCCAGTACTTC. Residues: CASSVAGGVQETQYF.

V gene TRBV5-1 combines with J gene TRBJ2-2, with TRBD2 as a possible D gene (5 bases). Germline lookup yields CDR1 SGHRS and CDR2 YFSETQ. There are 14 residues in the CDR3. Trimming removed 7 bases at V and 4 bases at J, with 14 bases between. The CDR3 region is CASVERAGTGELFF. CDR3 coding DNA: TGCGCCAGCGTTGAGAGGGCTGGCACCGGGGAGCTGTTTTTT.

CDR3 sequence reads: CASSFLTGISTEAFF. In nucleotides, the CDR3 is TGTGCCAGCAGCTTTCTGACAGGGATCAGCACTGAAGCTTTCTTT. The chain carries TRBV6-6 and TRBJ1-1, with 7 bases lining up with TRBD1. V shed 6 bases, J shed 4 bases, and the junction held 11 bases outside the gene matches. The CDR3 length is 15 residues. Germline V gene data show CDR1 as MNHNY and CDR2 as SVGAGI (reference sequence).

This clone showed up just a few times. V usage is TRBV19 and J usage is TRBJ1-3; TRBD1 is a possible D gene (5 bases). CDR3 length: 14 amino acids. V lost 1 base, J lost 8 bases, and 12 bases lay in between. The germline V gene has CDR1 LNHDA and CDR2 SQIVND (reference sequence). For the CDR3, the DNA is TGTGCCAGTAGTATAGGAGGGGACGGAGACACCATATATTTT. Protein sequence: CASSIGGDGDTIYF.

The chain carries TRBV5-1 and TRBJ1-2; D might be TRBD1 (5 bases). CDR3 length: 15 amino acids. V was pared by 2 bases and J by 0 bases, with 11 bases between. CDR1 and CDR2 from the germline V gene are SGHRS and YFSETQ. For the CDR3, the DNA is TGCGCCAGCAGCTTCCCAGACAGCGCTAACTATGGCTACACCTTC. Its protein product is CASSFPDSANYGYTF.

The rearrangement uses TRBV19 and TRBJ2-7, with a tentative D call TRBD1 (5 bases). V was cut by 8 bases and J by 0 bases, with 14 bases left in between. Germline assignment: CDR1 LNHDA and CDR2 SQIVND (reference sequence). The CDR3 sequence is 14 residues long. The CDR3 nucleotides read TGTGCCAGTTCGCAGGGCCTTAGCTCCTACGAGCAGTACTTC. It codes for CASSQGLSSYEQYF.

In DNA, the CDR3 is TGTGCCAGCTCAGGACAGATCCCCACTAGCACAGATACGCAGTATTTT. Its protein product is CASSGQIPTSTDTQYF. The genes are TRBV18 and TRBJ2-3; perhaps TRBD1 as D (6 bases). The CDR3 consists of 16 residues. Per germline, CDR1 KGHSH and CDR2 LQKENI. The V end lost 5 bases, the J end lost 0 bases, and 15 bases lay between the germline ends.

V usage is TRBV13 and J usage is TRBJ2-1; TRBD2 aligns across 9 bases. The V gene end was trimmed by 0 bases and the J gene end by 5 bases; junction bases not matched to a gene: 2. The germline CDR1 and CDR2 sequences are PRHDT and FYEKMQ (reference sequence). The CDR3 has 15 amino acids. CDR3 sequence reads: CASSLGAGGDNEQFF. The CDR3 nucleotides are TGTGCCAGCAGCTTAGGGGCGGGGGGGGACAATGAGCAGTTCTTC. The variable domain in full, completed from reference TRBV13 and TRBJ2-1, reads AAGVIQSPRHLIKEKRETATLKCYPIPRHDTVYWYQQGPGQDPQFLISFYEKMQSDKGSIPDRFSAQQFSDYHSELNMSSLELGDSALYFCASSLGAGGDNEQFFGPGTRLTVL.

The V call is TRBV6-5, the J call TRBJ2-2; TRBD2 aligns across 10 bases. V trimming: 2 bases; J trimming: 7 bases; junction bases outside the gene matches: 7. Per the germline V gene, CDR1 is MNHEY and CDR2 is SVGAGI. The CDR3 consists of 16 residues. This CDR3 is CASSYEGSGGHGELFF. As DNA, the CDR3 is TGTGCCAGCAGTTACGAGGGTAGCGGGGGGCACGGGGAGCTGTTTTTT.

CDR3 amino acids: CASRGQGTQPQHF. The CDR3 DNA reads TGTGCCAGCAGGGGACAGGGGACTCAGCCCCAGCATTTT. The chain has TRBV25-1 and TRBJ1-5; 10 nucleotides match TRBD1. The trim removed 6 bases at V and 6 bases at J, leaving 2 bases unmatched. Germline CDR1 reads MGHDK; CDR2 reads SYGVNS. This CDR3 region has 13 residues.

V and J are TRBV19 and TRBJ2-7; no reliable D call. CDR1 LNHDA and CDR2 SQIVND come from the germline V gene (reference sequence). The length of the CDR3 is 13 residues. V lost 2 bases, J lost 7 bases, and 12 bases lay in between. For the CDR3, the DNA is TGTGCCAGTAGTATACGGACCTCTGGAGAGCAGTACTTC. This encodes CASSIRTSGEQYF.

The count of this clone is one. V gene TRBV29-1 combines with J gene TRBJ2-1; D may match TRBD1 or TRBD2 (5 bases each). The CDR3 extends over 12 amino acids. The germline CDR1 and CDR2 sequences are SQVTM and ANQGSEA. Trimming took 4 bases from V and 7 from J, leaving 11 bases between them. The CDR3 is CSVGLGVNEQFF. In nucleotides, the CDR3 is TGCAGCGTTGGCCTGGGGGTTAATGAGCAGTTCTTC.

CDR3 sequence reads: CASSRAGADTQYF. The DNA of the CDR3 is TGTGCCAGTAGTAGAGCGGGAGCAGATACGCAGTATTTT. The V gene is TRBV19, the J gene TRBJ2-3; 8 nucleotides line up with TRBD2. The CDR3 is 13 residues long. With V trimmed by 4 bases and J by 4 bases, 1 base remained unmatched. From germline, CDR1 is LNHDA and CDR2 SQIVND (reference sequence).

The chain has TRBV6-1 and TRBJ1-6; D is unclear. V was shortened by 6 bases and J by 8 bases, with 8 bases between the two germline ends. This CDR3 is 12 amino acids long. In germline, CDR1 is MNHNS, CDR2 SASEGT. This chain's CDR3 is CASSLIDSPLHF. CDR3 coding DNA: TGTGCCAGCAGCCTCATCGATTCACCCCTCCACTTT.

The chain is built from TRBV19 and TRBJ2-7; 10 bases are a match to TRBD2. J gave up 1 base and V 6 bases, and 9 bases lay outside the gene matches. This CDR3 contains 16 residues. CDR1 is LNHDA, CDR2 SQIVND, per germline (reference sequence). The CDR3 loop is CASRRSGRALSYEQYF. As DNA, the CDR3 is TGTGCCAGTAGGAGGAGCGGGAGGGCGCTTTCCTACGAGCAGTACTTC. Full variable domain (missing parts from reference TRBV19 and TRBJ2-7): DGGITQSPKYLFRKEGQNVTLSCEQNLNHDAMYWYRQDPGQGLRLIYYSQIVNDFQKGDIAEGYSVSREKKESFPLTVTSAQKNPTAFYLCASRRSGRALSYEQYFGPGTRLTVT.

The rearrangement joins TRBV30 to TRBJ1-1; maybe TRBD1 (6 bases). Trimming removed 4 bases at V and 2 bases at J, with 11 bases between. The CDR3 has 13 residues. Germline lookup yields CDR1 GTSNPN and CDR2 SVGIG (reference sequence). The CDR3 nucleotides read TGTGCCTGGAAACACAGGGAAAACACTGAAGCTTTCTTT. Its translation is CAWKHRENTEAFF.

V and J are TRBV7-2 and TRBJ1-3; TRBD1 is a possible D gene (5 bases). V was pared by 3 bases and J by 1 base, with 7 bases between. Germline-derived CDR1 and CDR2 are SGHTA and FQGNSA. There are 14 residues in the CDR3. The CDR3, as DNA: TGTGCCAGCAGCTTCGGGGGATCTGGAAACACCATATATTTT. Translated: CASSFGGSGNTIYF.

A single count supports this clone. This chain connects TRBV13 to TRBJ2-3; 10 bases agree with TRBD2. There are 16 residues in the CDR3. Looked up from germline, CDR1 is PRHDT and CDR2 is FYEKMQ (reference sequence). V gave up 5 bases and J gave up 1 base; unmatched junction bases: 6. CDR3 bases: TGTGCCAGCAGCCTAGTAAGCGGGGGGGGCACAGATACGCAGTATTTT. Encoded protein: CASSLVSGGGTDTQYF.

The V gene is TRBV5-6, the J gene TRBJ1-5, with D uncertain. Germline-derived CDR1 and CDR2 are SGHDT and YYEEEE. V was clipped by 0 bases and J by 10 bases, with 11 bases between them. The length of the CDR3 is 13 residues. The chain's CDR3 is CASSLGARGPQHF. CDR3 in DNA: TGTGCCAGCAGCTTGGGGGCCCGAGGCCCCCAGCATTTT.

On this clone: The junction and the germline gene differ at one end; a read error may be behind it. The genes are TRBV15 and TRBJ1-1; D not resolved. CDR3 length equals 13 residues. Per germline, CDR1 LNHNV and CDR2 YYDKDF (reference sequence). The CDR3 DNA follows: TGTGCCACCAGCAGAGATGGAAACAGTGAAGCTTTCTTT. Its protein is CATSRDGNSEAFF.

The rearrangement joins TRBV6-1 to TRBJ2-3; 12 nucleotides agree with TRBD2. V was pared by 4 bases and J by 0 bases, with 11 bases of the junction left unmatched. The CDR3 runs 19 residues. Germline V gene data show CDR1 as MNHNS and CDR2 as SASEGT. The CDR3 reads CASSVSGLAGFTSTDTQYF. The DNA for the CDR3 is TGTGCCAGCAGTGTCTCGGGACTAGCGGGTTTCACTAGCACAGATACGCAGTATTTT.

This clone was found a few times. This sequence joins TRBV7-9 and TRBJ2-1; 9 nucleotides align to TRBD2. With V trimmed by 6 bases and J by 6 bases, 9 bases remained unmatched. Germline-derived CDR1 and CDR2 are SEHNR and FQNEAQ (reference sequence). The CDR3 is made up of 15 amino acids. The CDR3 reads CASRPSSGIGNEQFF. The DNA for the CDR3 is TGTGCCAGCAGACCTTCTAGCGGGATCGGCAATGAGCAGTTCTTC.

This clone was recorded a few times. The chain has TRBV5-1 and TRBJ1-2, with D unresolved. The CDR3 runs 14 residues. V dropped 0 bases and J dropped 4 bases, with 10 bases sitting between them. Germline CDR1 and CDR2: SGHRS and YFSETQ. Here the CDR3 DNA reads TGCGCCAGCAGCTTGGGAGTAGTTTCCTATGGCTACACCTTC. Translating it yields CASSLGVVSYGYTF.

The genes are TRBV19 and TRBJ2-3, with 11 bases fitting TRBD2. Germline V CDR1 and CDR2: LNHDA, SQIVND (reference sequence). V dropped 7 bases and J dropped 2; count of bases not matched to a gene: 8. The CDR3 is 16 amino acids. The CDR3 coding sequence is TGTGCCAGTAATGAGGGGACTAGCGGTTACACAGATACGCAGTATTTT. Translating it yields CASNEGTSGYTDTQYF. The full variable domain, its missing parts supplied by reference TRBV19 and TRBJ2-3, is DGGITQSPKYLFRKEGQNVTLSCEQNLNHDAMYWYRQDPGQGLRLIYYSQIVNDFQKGDIAEGYSVSREKKESFPLTVTSAQKNPTAFYLCASNEGTSGYTDTQYFGPGTRLTVL.

As concerns this clone: The sample has other DNA sequences that encode this CDR3 too. The chain couples TRBV10-3 to TRBJ2-1; TRBD2 matches at 8 bases. This CDR3 comprises 11 residues. Germline V gene data show CDR1 as ENHRY and CDR2 as SYGVKD. Unmatched junction bases numbered 3, after V lost 10 bases and J lost 7 bases. This CDR3 reads CATSGGNEQFF. CDR3 DNA: TGTGCCACATCGGGGGGGAATGAGCAGTTCTTC.

This clone was picked up a small number of times. The chain is built from TRBV28 and TRBJ2-1; TRBD2 agrees at 12 bases. Trimming cost V 6 bases and J 14 bases; bases outside gene matches: 17. CDR3 length: 16 amino acids. Germline loops: CDR1 MDHEN, CDR2 SYDVKM. The CDR3 bases are TGTGCCAGCAGAGCCGCTAGCGGGGGGGCACCAAAGGCAGAGTTCTTC. Its translation is CASRAASGGAPKAEFF.